This is a list of T cell receptor beta chains from one sample in a study of cytomegalovirus exposure and HLA in healthy donors. Assay: immunoSEQ multiplex PCR; the TCRdb copy retains only in-frame clones and omits some. The sample carries about 120,000 clones, approximately 71% recorded once. The sequenced sample consisted of PBMCs. The source of these receptors is a woman aged 45-59 years in good health and CMV-seronegative. CDR3s include the opening cysteine and the closing phenylalanine or tryptophan. The order of the fields is CDR3 DNA, CDR3 protein, J gene, clone size, D gene, V gene, CDR3 length. A D gene is named only where the DNA matches it firmly. A row's size may be missing; if present it is once, few, many or a size class.

DNA: TGTGCCAGCAAGGGGCACTCTGGAAACACCATATATTTT; CDR3: CASKGHSGNTIYF; J: TRBJ1-3; size: once; D: NA; V: TRBV27; length: 13
DNA: TGTGCCAGCAGCGACAGCGGGGAGACCTACGAGCAGTACTTC; CDR3: CASSDSGETYEQYF; J: TRBJ2-7; size: NA; D: TRBD2; V: TRBV9; length: 14
DNA: TGTGCCAGTCGGTTAGCAGATACGCAGTATTTT; CDR3: CASRLADTQYF; J: TRBJ2-3; size: NA; D: NA; V: TRBV19; length: 11
DNA: TGTGCCTCAGAGGCGGGGTTCGGCGAGCAGTACTTC; CDR3: CASEAGFGEQYF; J: TRBJ2-7; size: NA; D: NA; V: TRBV10-3; length: 12
DNA: TGTGCCAGCTCACCTGGGAGGCATGGGGGAGAGACCCAGTACTTC; CDR3: CASSPGRHGGETQYF; J: TRBJ2-5; size: NA; D: NA; V: TRBV18; length: 15
DNA: TGCAGCGGGACGACAGAGAACACTGAAGCTTTCTTT; CDR3: CSGTTENTEAFF; J: TRBJ1-1; size: NA; D: NA; V: TRBV29-1; length: 12
DNA: TGTGCCAGCAATACCTACAGGGTCCCCTCCTACGAGCAGTACTTC; CDR3: CASNTYRVPSYEQYF; J: TRBJ2-7; size: NA; D: NA; V: TRBV28; length: 15
DNA: TGCGCCAGCAGCTTACTACTAGCGGGAGGGGAAGACGAGCAGTACTTC; CDR3: CASSLLLAGGEDEQYF; J: TRBJ2-7; size: once; D: TRBD2; V: TRBV4-3; length: 16
DNA: TGTGCCAGCAGTTGGGCGAACACTGAAGCTTTCTTT; CDR3: CASSWANTEAFF; J: TRBJ1-1; size: NA; D: NA; V: TRBV28; length: 12
DNA: TGTGCCAGCAGCCCCCAGACAGGGTACGCAGATACGCAGTATTTT; CDR3: CASSPQTGYADTQYF; J: TRBJ2-3; size: NA; D: TRBD1; V: TRBV11-3; length: 15
DNA: TGTGCCAGCTCAAGTGACAGCTATGGCTACACCTTC; CDR3: CASSSDSYGYTF; J: TRBJ1-2; size: many; D: NA; V: TRBV18; length: 12
DNA: TGTGCCAGCTCACCCGATACAGGGGTTAGTGGAAACACCATATATTTT; CDR3: CASSPDTGVSGNTIYF; J: TRBJ1-3; size: NA; D: TRBD1; V: TRBV18; length: 16
DNA: TGTGCCAGCAGCTTGGCCCGGACAGGATACAATGAGCAGTTCTTC; CDR3: CASSLARTGYNEQFF; J: TRBJ2-1; size: NA; D: TRBD1; V: TRBV5-8; length: 15
DNA: TGTGCCAGCAGCTTAACCTGGCCCGCAGTCTCTGGAAACACCATATATTTT; CDR3: CASSLTWPAVSGNTIYF; J: TRBJ1-3; size: NA; D: NA; V: TRBV7-2; length: 17
DNA: TGTGCCAGCAGTTTAATGGGAGGTTCAGAGACCCAGTACTTC; CDR3: CASSLMGGSETQYF; J: TRBJ2-5; size: NA; D: NA; V: TRBV28; length: 14
DNA: TGTGCCAGTAGTGAGTTAGCGGGAGCTCACAATGAGCAGTTCTTC; CDR3: CASSELAGAHNEQFF; J: TRBJ2-1; size: NA; D: TRBD2; V: TRBV19; length: 15
DNA: TGTGCCAGCAGCCAGGCTTCTCTGGGGCTGTTCTTC; CDR3: CASSQASLGLFF; J: TRBJ2-1; size: NA; D: NA; V: TRBV4-2; length: 12
DNA: TGTGCCACCAGCAGAACGACTAACCCACCCAATGAGCAGTTCTTC; CDR3: CATSRTTNPPNEQFF; J: TRBJ2-1; size: NA; D: NA; V: TRBV15; length: 15
DNA: TGTGCCAGCATTATCATTGTGACAGGAATGGCTTGTGGCTACACCTTC; CDR3: CASIIIVTGMACGYTF; J: TRBJ1-2; size: few; D: NA; V: TRBV7-3; length: 16
DNA: TGTGCCAGCAGGCCGTCTAGGGGGCCTATGAACACTGAAGCTTTCTTT; CDR3: CASRPSRGPMNTEAFF; J: TRBJ1-1; size: NA; D: TRBD1; V: TRBV2; length: 16
DNA: TGTGCCAGCAGCTCCTATACGGGACAGGGATCAGAGACCCAGTACTTC; CDR3: CASSSYTGQGSETQYF; J: TRBJ2-5; size: NA; D: TRBD1; V: TRBV5-4; length: 16
DNA: TGTGCCAGCAGGCCTTCAGGGAACACCGGGGAGCTGTTTTTT; CDR3: CASRPSGNTGELFF; J: TRBJ2-2; size: NA; D: NA; V: TRBV28; length: 14
DNA: TGTGCCAGCAGCTTTGTGTCGACAGGTTTGGGGACCCAGTACTTC; CDR3: CASSFVSTGLGTQYF; J: TRBJ2-5; size: NA; D: NA; V: TRBV11-1; length: 15
DNA: TGCGCCAGCAGCCCCGTCGGAGGACAGGCCTACGAGCAGTACTTC; CDR3: CASSPVGGQAYEQYF; J: TRBJ2-7; size: few; D: TRBD1; V: TRBV2; length: 15
DNA: TGTGCCAGCAGTTACGGGTCGGGAAACATTCAGTACTTC; CDR3: CASSYGSGNIQYF; J: TRBJ2-4; size: NA; D: NA; V: TRBV6-6; length: 13
DNA: TGTGCCAGCAGCCAAGATGGGAGTAGCTTGAATGAGCAGTTCTTC; CDR3: CASSQDGSSLNEQFF; J: TRBJ2-1; size: NA; D: NA; V: TRBV4-2; length: 15
DNA: TGTGCCAGCAGCTTAGGACAGGGGGCTCGTCACACCATATATTTT; CDR3: CASSLGQGARHTIYF; J: TRBJ1-3; size: once; D: TRBD1; V: TRBV7-9; length: 15
DNA: TGTGCCAGCAGTTACTCTGGAGGTGGCTACACCTTC; CDR3: CASSYSGGGYTF; J: TRBJ1-2; size: NA; D: NA; V: TRBV6-5; length: 12
DNA: TGCGCCAGCAGCTTGGGGCAGGCCCAAGAGACCCAGTACTTC; CDR3: CASSLGQAQETQYF; J: TRBJ2-5; size: NA; D: NA; V: TRBV5-1; length: 14
DNA: TGTGCCAGCAGTCTTCTAGCGGGAGGGTACAATGAGCAGTTCTTC; CDR3: CASSLLAGGYNEQFF; J: TRBJ2-1; size: NA; D: TRBD2; V: TRBV28; length: 15
DNA: TGTGCCAGCAGCCTCGACAGGGGGGGAACTGAAGCTTTCTTT; CDR3: CASSLDRGGTEAFF; J: TRBJ1-1; size: few; D: TRBD1; V: TRBV14; length: 14
DNA: TGTGCCAGCAGTCAGGGGGCAGTGCGCACAGATACGCAGTATTTT; CDR3: CASSQGAVRTDTQYF; J: TRBJ2-3; size: NA; D: TRBD1; V: TRBV6-1; length: 15
DNA: TGCGCCAGCAGCCAGCTGGGACTAGCGGGAGGGAACAATGAGCAGTTCTTC; CDR3: CASSQLGLAGGNNEQFF; J: TRBJ2-1; size: few; D: TRBD2; V: TRBV4-3; length: 17
DNA: TGTGCCAGTAGCAACGGGACAGGGGTACTTGGCGAGCAGTACTTC; CDR3: CASSNGTGVLGEQYF; J: TRBJ2-7; size: NA; D: TRBD1; V: TRBV19; length: 15
DNA: TGTGCCAGCAGTTATAGTCGGGAGGTGCCGACCCAGTACTTC; CDR3: CASSYSREVPTQYF; J: TRBJ2-5; size: NA; D: TRBD2; V: TRBV6-5; length: 14